This TCR beta chain comes out of a study of patients and donors after allogeneic stem cell transplantation. TCRdb called the RT-PCR reads again in MiXCR, with one record for every CDR3 protein. The sample holds 200,000 to 250,000 distinct CDR3 sequences, 14% seen once. Looked up from germline, CDR1 is LGHNA and CDR2 is YNFKEQ. After removal of 2 bases from V and 4 bases from J, the junction contained 9 bases not matched to a gene. There are 16 residues in the CDR3. The TCR originated in a human donor who was either an allogeneic HSCT recipient or a stem cell or donor lymphocyte infusion donor (not recorded which). It is not recorded whose cells these are; they may come from a transplant donor. The sequenced sample was blood, either unsorted or a sorted T cell fraction (not recorded which). This rearrangement joins TRBV4-2 to TRBJ1-1; 8 nucleotides align to TRBD1. The CDR3 reads CASSQRGQGAGTEAFF. The CDR3 DNA sequence: TGTGCCAGCAGCCAAAGAGGTCAGGGGGCGGGCACTGAAGCTTTCTTT.